The clone carrying this T cell receptor beta chain was counted ten times or more. Its specificity is unknown. Amplification targeted the TCR beta CDR3 regions, with RNA transcripts as the source material. HTBI primers primed a first-round RT-PCR, and a second-round multiplex PCR followed. TCRdb re-called the multiplex PCR reads through MiXCR, storing one row per CDR3 protein. The sample carries about 400,000 distinct CDR3 sequences, 15% to 17% recorded once. Included hyperthyroidism patients were aged 18 to 65 and newly diagnosed (under 2 months' duration). Establishment of the diagnosis relied upon clinical symptoms, serum thyroxine, TRAb, thyroid ultrasound and orbital computed tomography. Looked up from germline, CDR1 is LNHDA and CDR2 is SQIVND (reference sequence). Trimming stripped 5 bases from V and 4 bases from J, with 9 bases between. This CDR3 has 14 residues. The sample belongs to a study of Graves' ophthalmopathy and Graves' hyperthyroidism. Study-wide results and limits: Cross-validated, the 13-signature model showed 87.88%/81.08% sensitivity/specificity, and 80%/75% in the test set. Appearing in blood as well were most expanded thyroid clonotypes above 0.001 frequency.

Sequencing used peripheral blood. V and J are TRBV19 and TRBJ2-6; D uncertain. This clonotype was obtained from a woman aged 18-29 years with stable Graves' hyperthyroidism. The CDR3 loop is CASSPSTGANVLTF. CDR3 bases: TGTGCCAGTAGTCCTTCGACAGGGGCCAACGTCCTGACTTTC. Combining the CDR3 with reference TRBV19 and TRBJ2-6 gives the whole variable domain DGGITQSPKYLFRKEGQNVTLSCEQNLNHDAMYWYRQDPGQGLRLIYYSQIVNDFQKGDIAEGYSVSREKKESFPLTVTSAQKNPTAFYLCASSPSTGANVLTFGAGSRLTVL.